The 28 T cell receptor beta chains below come from one sample, sequenced in a study of OX40 agonist ivuxolimab in advanced cancers. Libraries were prepared by immunoSEQ multiplex PCR; TCRdb keeps only in-frame clonotypes and omits some of them. Found here are just over 90,000 clones, around nine tenths of them singletons; the top ten hold over 0.7%. Sequenced here: CD4+ or CD8+ T cells sorted from blood, sampled in a trial of the OX40 agonist ivuxolimab. Receptors originate from an adult with an advanced solid tumor such as melanoma, head and neck, liver or kidney cancer.

In its sample, this clone was seen once. The chain carries TRBV11-3 and TRBJ2-7; TRBD1 matches at 9 bases. The CDR3 covers 17 residues. The ends lost 5 bases at V and 3 bases at J; junction bases unmatched: 14. From germline, CDR1 is SGHNT and CDR2 YENEEA. The CDR3 DNA follows: TGTGCCAGCAGCCCCACCTTCGGGGGACAGGGCGACTACGAGCAGTACTTC. Its protein product is CASSPTFGGQGDYEQYF.

This chain joins TRBV11-1 and TRBJ2-7, with D unclear. In germline, CDR1 is SGHAT, CDR2 FQDESV (reference sequence). The CDR3 is 12 amino acids. Trimming removed 5 bases at V and 10 bases at J, with 15 bases between. The CDR3 loop reads CASSHDGPEQYF. In DNA form, the CDR3 reads TGTGCCAGCAGCCACGACGGGCCGGAACAGTACTTC.

This clone was seen only a few times. This chain joins TRBV2 and TRBJ2-3; a weak D match, TRBD2 (5 bases). Germline-derived CDR1 and CDR2 are SNHLY and FYNNEI. The CDR3 length is 14 residues. Trimming cost V 4 bases and J 0 bases, with 8 bases left between them. The CDR3 DNA reads TGTGCCAGCAGTGTGTCGGGGAGCACAGATACGCAGTATTTT. It codes for CASSVSGSTDTQYF.

V and J are TRBV19 and TRBJ2-1; 8 bases align to TRBD2. The CDR3 covers 15 residues. Losses at the gene ends were 6 bases for V and 10 bases for J; bases not matched to a gene: 14. Germline CDR1 LNHDA, CDR2 SQIVND (reference sequence). This chain's CDR3 is CASSRPGLGSQEQFF. The CDR3 bases are TGTGCCAGTAGCCGGCCGGGACTAGGTTCACAGGAGCAGTTCTTC.

The chain uses TRBV11-2 and TRBJ1-4, with unresolved D. Trimming pared 4 bases from V and 8 bases from J, leaving 20 bases between. The CDR3 is 16 amino acids. Germline V gives CDR1 SGHAT, CDR2 FQNNGV. CDR3 in DNA: TGTGCCAGCAGCTCGAGGAGTGCAGGTATGAAAGAAAAACTGTTTTTT. This encodes CASSSRSAGMKEKLFF. Looking up the rest from reference TRBV11-2 and TRBJ1-4 gives the full variable domain: EAGVAQSPRYKIIEKRQSVAFWCNPISGHATLYWYQQILGQGPKLLIQFQNNGVVDDSQLPKDRFSAERLKGVDSTLKIQPAKLEDSAVYLCASSSRSAGMKEKLFFGSGTQLSVL.

The genes are TRBV18 and TRBJ2-2; D is perhaps TRBD1 or TRBD2 (5 bases each). Germline V gene lookup returns CDR1 KGHSH and CDR2 LQKENI. The CDR3 consists of 18 residues. Trimming removed 0 bases at V and 4 bases at J, with 18 bases between. The CDR3 DNA follows: TGTGCCAGCTCACCACCGATGGGTTATGGGGGATCCACCGGGGAGCTGTTTTTT. Protein sequence: CASSPPMGYGGSTGELFF.

This chain uses TRBV20-1 with TRBJ2-3, with D perhaps being TRBD1 or TRBD2 (5 bases each). Trimming took off 6 bases at V and 6 bases at J, with 10 bases between the two ends. The CDR3 is 11 amino acids. Germline V gene sequence: CDR1 DFQATT, CDR2 SNEGSKA (reference sequence). Here the CDR3 reads CSALGPDTQYF. CDR3 coding DNA: TGCAGTGCCCTGGGACCCGATACGCAGTATTTT.

The chain combines TRBV7-8 with TRBJ2-6; D is uncertain. Trimming stripped 1 base from V and 0 bases from J, with 7 bases between. There are 16 residues in the CDR3. The germline CDR1 and CDR2 sequences are SGHVS and FQNEAQ. The CDR3 DNA sequence: TGTGCCAGCAGCTTAGGGGTCGGCTCTGGGGCCAACGTCCTGACTTTC. It specifies CASSLGVGSGANVLTF.

The J gene is TRBJ2-7, the V gene TRBV29-1; no definite D call. The ends were cut back, 6 bases at V and 1 base at J, with 7 bases in the middle. This CDR3 is 11 amino acids long. Germline CDR1 is SQVTM and CDR2 is ANQGSEA. CDR3 nucleotide sequence: TGCAGCGTGCTCCTGTCCTACGAGCAGTACTTC. Translated: CSVLLSYEQYF.

Notes on this clone: At one end, the junction sequence differs from germline, possibly due to a read error. The rearrangement links TRBV7-7 to TRBJ1-1, with no clear D. Germline V CDR1 and CDR2: SSHAT, FNYEAQ (reference sequence). CDR3 length: 13 amino acids. CDR3 nucleotides: TGTGCTAGCAGCTTAGGTTTCGCCACTGAAGCTTTCTTT. Its translation is CASSLGFATEAFF.

The chain is built from TRBV19 and TRBJ1-1, with D perhaps matching TRBD1 (6 bases). With 2 bases removed from V and 3 bases from J, the gap between germline ends came to 10 bases. CDR3 length: 14 amino acids. From germline, CDR1 is LNHDA and CDR2 SQIVND (reference sequence). The CDR3: CASSIIGQHTEAFF. The CDR3 DNA reads TGTGCCAGTAGTATAATCGGACAGCACACTGAAGCTTTCTTT.

The CDR3: CASSATGGNQPQHF. The DNA for the CDR3 is TGTGCCAGCAGTGCGACAGGGGGCAATCAGCCCCAGCATTTT. This chain uses TRBV5-4 with TRBJ1-5; 8 nucleotides match TRBD1. The V segment lost 5 bases and the J segment 2 bases; nucleotides outside the gene matches: 3. Germline CDR1 reads SGHNT; CDR2 reads YYREEE (reference sequence). This CDR3 spans 14 amino acids.

J is TRBJ2-3 and V is TRBV25-1; D gene ambiguous. The germline V gene has CDR1 MGHDK and CDR2 SYGVNS. The CDR3 is made up of 11 amino acids. V dropped 4 bases and J dropped 4 bases, with 3 bases sitting between them. This CDR3 is CASSGPDTQYF. The CDR3 coding sequence is TGTGCCAGCAGTGGACCAGATACGCAGTATTTT.

This clone was seen only once. This chain connects TRBV20-1 to TRBJ2-5, with a tentative D call TRBD2 (5 bases). The ends were cut back, 7 bases at V and 5 bases at J, with 11 bases in the middle. The CDR3 runs 11 residues. The germline gives CDR1 DFQATT, CDR2 SNEGSKA (reference sequence). The CDR3, as DNA: TGCAGTGGTGAGGGAAGGGAGACCCAGTACTTC. Protein product: CSGEGRETQYF.

V usage is TRBV14 and J usage is TRBJ2-7, with D unclear. CDR1 is SGHDN, CDR2 FVKESK, per germline. The length of the CDR3 is 21 residues. V lost 1 base and J 2 bases, leaving 30 bases between the germline ends. The CDR3 region is CASSQGIQVLNWGNSAYEQYF. CDR3 DNA sequence: TGTGCCAGCAGCCAAGGCATACAAGTGCTTAATTGGGGAAACTCTGCCTACGAGCAGTACTTC.

This rearrangement joins TRBV4-3 to TRBJ2-7; 9 bases match TRBD2. This CDR3 has 17 amino acids. Germline values: CDR1 LGHNA, CDR2 YSLEER. J lost 2 bases, V lost 0 bases, and 8 bases had no gene match. The CDR3 reads CASSQEGGTSRTYEQYF. The DNA of the CDR3 is TGCGCCAGCAGCCAAGAAGGGGGGACTAGCAGGACCTACGAGCAGTACTTC.

The gene calls are TRBV5-1 and TRBJ2-3; TRBD2 agrees at 15 bases. Germline CDR1 and CDR2: SGHRS and YFSETQ. CDR3 length equals 16 residues. V shed 5 bases and J 3 bases; nucleotides not matched to a gene: 4. The CDR3 protein is CASRPGTSGRTDTQYF. DNA of the CDR3: TGCGCCAGCAGACCCGGGACTAGCGGGAGGACAGATACGCAGTATTTT.

This clone came up once. J is TRBJ1-2 and V is TRBV29-1, with D maybe TRBD1 (5 bases). Germline V CDR1 and CDR2: SQVTM, ANQGSEA. The CDR3 totals 13 residues. V was clipped by 2 bases and J by 8 bases, with 15 bases between them. DNA of the CDR3: TGCAGCGTTGAAAAGGGGATACGTGGAGGCTACACCTTC. Its protein is CSVEKGIRGGYTF.

V and J are TRBV5-1 and TRBJ2-5, with 9 nucleotides matching TRBD1. The germline V gene encodes CDR1 SGHRS and CDR2 YFSETQ. With 7 bases clipped from V and 5 bases from J, the junction kept 9 bases outside the gene matches. The CDR3 runs to 14 residues. The CDR3 nucleotides read TGCGCCAGCGGTACAGGGGGCGGGTTGGAGACCCAGTACTTC. Translating it yields CASGTGGGLETQYF.

The chain couples TRBV19 to TRBJ1-1, with no clear D. CDR1 LNHDA and CDR2 SQIVND come from the germline V gene (reference sequence). V lost 1 base, J lost 3 bases, and 12 bases lay in between. The CDR3 has 15 residues. CDR3 nucleotide sequence: TGTGCCAGTAGTATAGGGGGTGATGGGGACACTGAAGCTTTCTTT. This sequence encodes CASSIGGDGDTEAFF.

This rearrangement joins TRBV11-3 to TRBJ2-3; TRBD2 agrees at 7 bases. Trimming at V came to 5 bases and at J to 0 bases, leaving 17 bases not matched to a gene. CDR3 length equals 19 residues. CDR1 is SGHNT, CDR2 YENEEA, per germline. CDR3 sequence: CASSPRLRPSGYSTDTQYF. The CDR3 region has the DNA TGTGCCAGCAGCCCCAGACTCCGGCCTAGCGGATATAGCACAGATACGCAGTATTTT. The whole variable domain, filled in from reference TRBV11-3 and TRBJ2-3, reads EAGVVQSPRYKIIEKKQPVAFWCNPISGHNTLYWYLQNLGQGPELLIRYENEEAVDDSQLPKDRFSAERLKGVDSTLKIQPAELGDSAVYLCASSPRLRPSGYSTDTQYFGPGTRLTVL.

J is TRBJ2-1 and V is TRBV9; D perhaps matches TRBD2 (5 bases). V shed 0 bases and J shed 2 bases, with 12 bases lying between them. The CDR3 is 16 residues long. The germline V gene encodes CDR1 SGDLS and CDR2 YYNGEE. The CDR3 is CASSVGVGDAYNEQFF. As DNA, the CDR3 is TGTGCCAGCAGCGTAGGGGTGGGAGACGCCTACAATGAGCAGTTCTTC.

This clone has only one observation. The gene calls are TRBV7-9 and TRBJ2-1, with TRBD2 matching over 8 bases. J was trimmed by 1 base and V by 5 bases; bases with no gene match: 10. Germline V gene data show CDR1 as SEHNR and CDR2 as FQNEAQ (reference sequence). The CDR3 covers 17 residues. The CDR3 sequence: CASSTISGLGSYNEQFF. CDR3 DNA sequence: TGTGCCAGCAGCACGATCTCGGGACTAGGTTCCTACAATGAGCAGTTCTTC.

J is TRBJ1-1 and V is TRBV7-2; TRBD1 matches 10 bases. The CDR3 extends over 13 amino acids. Trimming cost V 5 bases and J 11 bases; bases outside gene matches: 8. The V gene's germline CDR1 is SGHTA and CDR2 FQGNSA. The CDR3 here is CASSAGQGGNAFF. The CDR3 DNA follows: TGTGCCAGCAGCGCCGGACAGGGGGGAAACGCTTTCTTT.

The rearrangement links TRBV6-1 to TRBJ2-5, with 10 bases aligning to TRBD1. The ends lost 3 bases at V and 3 bases at J; junction bases unmatched: 1. There are 14 residues in the CDR3. Germline loops: CDR1 MNHNS, CDR2 SASEGT. This CDR3 is CASSDGTGEETQYF. The CDR3 coding sequence is TGTGCCAGCAGTGATGGGACAGGGGAAGAGACCCAGTACTTC.

The chain links TRBV18 to TRBJ2-1; D is unresolved. Germline assignment: CDR1 KGHSH and CDR2 LQKENI. The CDR3 spans 14 residues. Deletions cut 1 base from V and 5 bases from J, with 9 bases between. This chain's CDR3 is CASSPLGYDNEQFF. The CDR3 region has the DNA TGTGCCAGCTCACCACTGGGGTACGACAATGAGCAGTTCTTC.

This chain joins TRBV7-8 and TRBJ1-2, with D perhaps TRBD1 (6 bases). In germline, CDR1 is SGHVS, CDR2 FQNEAQ. The CDR3 has 16 residues. Between the trimmed V and J ends, which lost 2 bases and 5 bases, there was a span of 18 bases. CDR3 sequence reads: CASSLNREGESYGYTF. The CDR3 coding sequence is TGTGCCAGCAGCTTAAACAGGGAGGGAGAGTCGTATGGCTACACCTTC.

The chain uses TRBV19 and TRBJ2-7; D is unresolved. The CDR3 has 14 amino acids. CDR1 LNHDA and CDR2 SQIVND come from the germline V gene (reference sequence). V lost 5 bases and J 2 bases, leaving 13 bases between the germline ends. The CDR3 loop reads CASSGRTEAYEQYF. The CDR3 bases are TGTGCCAGTAGTGGCCGGACGGAAGCCTACGAGCAGTACTTC.